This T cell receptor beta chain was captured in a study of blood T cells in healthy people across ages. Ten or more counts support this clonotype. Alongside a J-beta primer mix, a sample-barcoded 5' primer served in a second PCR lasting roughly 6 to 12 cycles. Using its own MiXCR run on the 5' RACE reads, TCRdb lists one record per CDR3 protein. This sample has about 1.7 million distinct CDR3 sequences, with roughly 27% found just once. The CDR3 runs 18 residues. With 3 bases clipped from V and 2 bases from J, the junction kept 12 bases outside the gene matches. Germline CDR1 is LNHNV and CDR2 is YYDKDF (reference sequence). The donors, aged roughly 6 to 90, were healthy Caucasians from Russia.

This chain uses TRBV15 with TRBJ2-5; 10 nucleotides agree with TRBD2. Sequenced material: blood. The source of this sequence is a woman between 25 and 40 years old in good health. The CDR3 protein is CATSSGGIGLAVQETQYF. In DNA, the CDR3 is TGTGCCACCAGCAGCGGAGGGATCGGACTAGCGGTACAAGAGACCCAGTACTTC.